The T cell receptor (beta chain) described here comes from a study of identical twins (dated by TCRdb to the mid-2010s). Background on the whole study: The study deep-sequenced TCR alpha and beta repertoires from monozygotic twins, unrelated adults of various ages and cord blood to test whether fetal clonotypes persist. To rule out contamination, replicate twin experiments were performed at different times with different library preparation protocols.

In this sample, this clonotype turned up a few times. This receptor's antigen is unknown. No much larger clone exists at a distance of one base, and base qualities are not known. V loses 0 bases of germline sequence and J loses 1 base, and the interval between the two ends is 16 bases. There are 16 amino acids in the CDR3, from cysteine to phenylalanine inclusive. Only CDR3 DNA remains: 48 bases, in frame from the first base. CDR1 and CDR2 are read off the germline V gene (reference sequence) as DFQATT and SNEGSKA. Results and caveats for the whole study, not just this receptor: In monozygotic twins, recombination models systematically underestimated out-of-frame TCR alpha sharing, but the models matched the sharing seen between unrelated individuals. Compared with coincidental sharing between unrelated individuals, an excess of low generation-probability sequences was observed among out-of-frame TCR alpha sequences shared between twins. A weaker excess of twin sharing was found in beta out-of-frame sequences because the signal-to-noise ratio was lowered by fewer shared sequences. Abundant cord blood beta clonotypes carried fewer insertions; young adult naive repertoires showed a weaker similar trend, while memory repertoires showed none. Invariant T cells such as MAIT and iNKT could partly confound zero-insertion analyses, although diverse VJ usage argued against such confounding for most clonotypes. Because the same donors could not be followed over many years, the conclusions depended on cross-sectional statistical analysis.

Only healthy Caucasian donors were included. Three pairs of female monozygotic twins, all aged roughly 18 to 29 years, were included in the twin cohort. RNA for TCR libraries was isolated from peripheral blood mononuclear cells. Library creation used 5' RACE. The sample was run on an Illumina HiSeq 2000. Template switching added a universal primer binding site, and the final cDNA carried a unique molecular identifier that allowed TCR cDNA molecules to be counted accurately. Specific primers in the conserved constant-segment region were used to synthesize first-strand cDNA for the TCR alpha and beta chains. To control for contamination, every cDNA library was double barcoded, receiving both a SMART-Mk sample barcode and Illumina barcodes. TruSeq adapter sequences along with Illumina sample barcodes were introduced in two successive PCR steps. Sequencing of the TCR alpha and beta cDNA libraries was done on the Illumina HiSeq platform using custom primers. In the original analysis: MiGEC processed the raw reads to extract unique molecular identifiers, while MiXCR was used to determine the CDR3 positions. Recombination models were inferred per individual with the repgenHMM and IGoR tools using an EM algorithm. Shared clonotypes were analyzed with the tcR package in R, and sharing was normalized by the product of cloneset sizes. Out-of-frame nonproductive sequences were analyzed to study raw recombination free of thymic and clonal selection effects. TCRdb trimmed the raw reads at Q25, called clones with MiXCR and kept productive beta chains. One record per CDR3 amino acid sequence lists the most common genes and DNA. It is TCRdb's table, rather than the study itself, that gives the V and J calls and clone size. The sample contains hundreds of thousands of distinct CDR3 sequences, 8.5% to 9% of them found a single time. Jointly, the top ten make up approximately 0.89% of the sample.

These data also featured in a second study, about yellow fever vaccine responses in identical twins. From the second report: According to the authors, in identical twins the way T cells responded to vaccination appeared partly convergent and partly personalized. Focusing on identical twins, the study followed the T cell clones that responded to the vaccine, and did so with precision.

The TCR originated in a woman between 18 and 29 years old in good health. What was sequenced was PBMCs. The chain joins TRBV20-1 to TRBJ2-7; perhaps TRBD2 is the D gene, with 5 bases matching. The CDR3 reads as follows: CSARDRARGSSYEQYF. The DNA is as follows: TGCAGTGCTAGAGATCGTGCTAGAGGGTCGTCCTACGAGCAGTACTTC.